These T cell receptor beta chains were read from a single sample in a study of cytomegalovirus exposure and HLA in healthy donors. TCRdb keeps only in-frame clones here, not all; method: immunoSEQ multiplex PCR. The table records about 230,000 clones, roughly 84% of them present only once. The sequenced material came from PBMCs. These receptors were obtained from a girl aged 2-10 years in good health and CMV-seronegative. Both conserved end residues are part of each CDR3. A D gene is named only where the DNA matches it firmly. Not every row has a clone size; where given, it reads once, few, many or a size class.

cdr3_nt: TGTGCCAGCATCCTATCAGCGGCGTTTGTGAACACTGAAGCTTTCTTT
cdr3_aa: CASILSAAFVNTEAFF
j_call: TRBJ1-1
d_call: -
v_call: TRBV5-6
clone_size: -

cdr3_nt: TGTGCCAGCAGCTCGGGACAGGGTGTGATATTGCGGAGCTATGGCTACACCTTC
cdr3_aa: CASSSGQGVILRSYGYTF
j_call: TRBJ1-2
d_call: TRBD1
v_call: TRBV9
clone_size: -

cdr3_nt: TGTGCCAGCAGCATAGGGGGCTCCTACGAGCAGTACTTC
cdr3_aa: CASSIGGSYEQYF
j_call: TRBJ2-7
d_call: -
v_call: TRBV27
clone_size: -

cdr3_nt: TGCGCCAGCAGCTACGACAGTCCCCGAACTGAAGCTTTCTTT
cdr3_aa: CASSYDSPRTEAFF
j_call: TRBJ1-1
d_call: -
v_call: TRBV5-1
clone_size: -

cdr3_nt: TGTGCCAGCAGGTCACTAGTGACCGCCGAGACCCAGTACTTC
cdr3_aa: CASRSLVTAETQYF
j_call: TRBJ2-5
d_call: -
v_call: TRBV27
clone_size: -

cdr3_nt: TGTGCCAGCAGCCCAGGGGACAGCCTTAATGAAAAACTGTTTTTT
cdr3_aa: CASSPGDSLNEKLFF
j_call: TRBJ1-4
d_call: TRBD1
v_call: TRBV5-8
clone_size: once

cdr3_nt: TGTGCCAGCAGCAACCGGGGACTGGGAGCCTACGAGCAGTACTTC
cdr3_aa: CASSNRGLGAYEQYF
j_call: TRBJ2-7
d_call: -
v_call: TRBV6-5
clone_size: -

cdr3_nt: TGTGCCAGCAGCCTCCGGACAGCTAACTCTGGAAACACCATATATTTT
cdr3_aa: CASSLRTANSGNTIYF
j_call: TRBJ1-3
d_call: -
v_call: TRBV7-8
clone_size: -

cdr3_nt: TGTGCCGGCAGTCCTCTGACAGGGGGATACACTGAAGCTTTCTTT
cdr3_aa: CAGSPLTGGYTEAFF
j_call: TRBJ1-1
d_call: TRBD1
v_call: TRBV2
clone_size: -

cdr3_nt: TGTGCCAGCAGCGGAACGCGGGGGCCGCCCTACAATGAGCAGTTCTTC
cdr3_aa: CASSGTRGPPYNEQFF
j_call: TRBJ2-1
d_call: -
v_call: TRBV7-9
clone_size: -

cdr3_nt: TGTGCCAGTAGTCCAGGACAGTATACTGAAGCTTTCTTT
cdr3_aa: CASSPGQYTEAFF
j_call: TRBJ1-1
d_call: -
v_call: TRBV19
clone_size: -

cdr3_nt: TGCGCCAGCAGCTTGGGTCCAGGGACTAGCGGGGGTTACAATGAGCAGTTCTTC
cdr3_aa: CASSLGPGTSGGYNEQFF
j_call: TRBJ2-1
d_call: TRBD2
v_call: TRBV5-1
clone_size: -

cdr3_nt: TGTGCCAGCGGCGGGGGGGCCAATACCGGGGAGCTGTTTTTT
cdr3_aa: CASGGGANTGELFF
j_call: TRBJ2-2
d_call: TRBD2
v_call: TRBV6-5
clone_size: -

cdr3_nt: TGTGCCAGCAGCTGGGGACTAGCGGGAGAGGAGACCCAGTACTTC
cdr3_aa: CASSWGLAGEETQYF
j_call: TRBJ2-5
d_call: TRBD2
v_call: TRBV7-2
clone_size: -

cdr3_nt: TGTGCCAGCAGCTTATCCCGACAGGGTGGTGGCTACACCTTC
cdr3_aa: CASSLSRQGGGYTF
j_call: TRBJ1-2
d_call: TRBD1
v_call: TRBV7-9
clone_size: once

cdr3_nt: TGTGCCAGCCGGGGTGGAGATACGCAGTATTTT
cdr3_aa: CASRGGDTQYF
j_call: TRBJ2-3
d_call: -
v_call: TRBV5-4
clone_size: -

cdr3_nt: TGTGCCAGCAGCCCTCCGACAGGAGCCCTTGACATTCAGTACTTC
cdr3_aa: CASSPPTGALDIQYF
j_call: TRBJ2-4
d_call: -
v_call: TRBV12-1
clone_size: once

cdr3_nt: TGTGCCAGCAGCACCGGACAGGGCTCCTACGAGCAGTACTTC
cdr3_aa: CASSTGQGSYEQYF
j_call: TRBJ2-7
d_call: TRBD1
v_call: TRBV5-6
clone_size: -

cdr3_nt: TGTGCCAGTAGTCGGGACTGGGCTATGAAGACCCAGTACTTC
cdr3_aa: CASSRDWAMKTQYF
j_call: TRBJ2-5
d_call: -
v_call: TRBV19
clone_size: -

cdr3_nt: TGTGCCAGCATCCGAGGTGGGACTAGCGGGATCGGGTACGAGCAGTACTTC
cdr3_aa: CASIRGGTSGIGYEQYF
j_call: TRBJ2-7
d_call: TRBD2
v_call: TRBV2
clone_size: -

cdr3_nt: TGTGCCAGCAGCTTGGGGACAGACTACAATGAGCAGTTCTTC
cdr3_aa: CASSLGTDYNEQFF
j_call: TRBJ2-1
d_call: TRBD1
v_call: TRBV11-2
clone_size: -

cdr3_nt: TGTGCCAGCAGCCAAGACCCTGACACTGAAGCTTTCTTT
cdr3_aa: CASSQDPDTEAFF
j_call: TRBJ1-1
d_call: -
v_call: TRBV4-2
clone_size: -

cdr3_nt: TGCGCCAGCAGCTTGGGCCCCCCGGGGAATCAGCCCCAGCATTTT
cdr3_aa: CASSLGPPGNQPQHF
j_call: TRBJ1-5
d_call: -
v_call: TRBV5-1
clone_size: -

cdr3_nt: TGTGCCACGACAGGGGGAAACACTGAAGCTTTCTTT
cdr3_aa: CATTGGNTEAFF
j_call: TRBJ1-1
d_call: TRBD1
v_call: TRBV10-3
clone_size: once

cdr3_nt: TGTGCCTGGAGTGTAGGAGTTCTCTCTGGAAACACCATATATTTT
cdr3_aa: CAWSVGVLSGNTIYF
j_call: TRBJ1-3
d_call: -
v_call: TRBV30
clone_size: -

cdr3_nt: TGCAGCGTCTCGGGACTGTTTGGCTACGAGCAGTACTTC
cdr3_aa: CSVSGLFGYEQYF
j_call: TRBJ2-7
d_call: -
v_call: TRBV29-1
clone_size: -

cdr3_nt: TGTGCCAGCAGTGAAGTTGGGGGCTCAGCTTTCTTT
cdr3_aa: CASSEVGGSAFF
j_call: TRBJ1-1
d_call: -
v_call: TRBV6-1
clone_size: -

cdr3_nt: TGTGCCAGCGTTAGAGCAGGGATGAACACTGAAGCTTTCTTT
cdr3_aa: CASVRAGMNTEAFF
j_call: TRBJ1-1
d_call: -
v_call: TRBV25-1
clone_size: -

cdr3_nt: TGTGCCAGCAGTTACTCCCATAGGGACTACACAGATACGCAGTATTTT
cdr3_aa: CASSYSHRDYTDTQYF
j_call: TRBJ2-3
d_call: TRBD2
v_call: TRBV6-6
clone_size: -

cdr3_nt: TGTGCCAGTAGTATAGGGGGACTTAACTATGGCTACACCTTC
cdr3_aa: CASSIGGLNYGYTF
j_call: TRBJ1-2
d_call: -
v_call: TRBV19
clone_size: -

cdr3_nt: TGCAGCGTTGTGGGCCCCTTTCGGCTAGCGGGGTACGAGCAGTACTTC
cdr3_aa: CSVVGPFRLAGYEQYF
j_call: TRBJ2-7
d_call: TRBD2
v_call: TRBV29-1
clone_size: -

cdr3_nt: TGTGCCAGCAGACCTGGACGGGAGCACTATGGCTACACCTTC
cdr3_aa: CASRPGREHYGYTF
j_call: TRBJ1-2
d_call: -
v_call: TRBV6-6
clone_size: -

cdr3_nt: TGTGCCAGCAAGGCGGGGGAGGGCACAGATACGCAGTATTTT
cdr3_aa: CASKAGEGTDTQYF
j_call: TRBJ2-3
d_call: TRBD2
v_call: TRBV2
clone_size: -

cdr3_nt: TGTGCCATCACGGCGGGAGGGGTATACAATGAGCAGTTCTTC
cdr3_aa: CAITAGGVYNEQFF
j_call: TRBJ2-1
d_call: TRBD2
v_call: TRBV10-3
clone_size: -

cdr3_nt: TGTGCCAGCAGCCAGCTAGTTTTAAATACGCAGTATTTT
cdr3_aa: CASSQLVLNTQYF
j_call: TRBJ2-3
d_call: -
v_call: TRBV14
clone_size: -

cdr3_nt: TGTGCCAGCAGCTTTACCCCGACAGGGGGCGACGCTTTCTTT
cdr3_aa: CASSFTPTGGDAFF
j_call: TRBJ1-1
d_call: TRBD1
v_call: TRBV7-3
clone_size: -

cdr3_nt: TGTGCCAGCAGAATAACAGGGGCCACTGAAGCTTTCTTT
cdr3_aa: CASRITGATEAFF
j_call: TRBJ1-1
d_call: TRBD1
v_call: TRBV6-5
clone_size: once

cdr3_nt: TGTGCCAGCAGCTCAAGCAGGGGCAATCAGCCCCAGCATTTT
cdr3_aa: CASSSSRGNQPQHF
j_call: TRBJ1-5
d_call: -
v_call: TRBV5-6
clone_size: few

cdr3_nt: TGTGCCAGCAGCTTAGCACGTTTAGCGGGGGCTCGTAGCTCCTACAATGAGCAGTTCTTC
cdr3_aa: CASSLARLAGARSSYNEQFF
j_call: TRBJ2-1
d_call: TRBD2
v_call: TRBV13
clone_size: -

cdr3_nt: TGCGCCAGCAGCCGGTTGGGACAGGGGGCAGAGGGCTACACCTTC
cdr3_aa: CASSRLGQGAEGYTF
j_call: TRBJ1-2
d_call: TRBD1
v_call: TRBV4-1
clone_size: -

cdr3_nt: TGCGCCAGCAGCTTGGTCGCGGGGACCTACGAGCAGTACTTC
cdr3_aa: CASSLVAGTYEQYF
j_call: TRBJ2-7
d_call: -
v_call: TRBV5-1
clone_size: -

cdr3_nt: TGTGCCAGCAGCTTAATTCTGTCAGATACGCAGTATTTT
cdr3_aa: CASSLILSDTQYF
j_call: TRBJ2-3
d_call: -
v_call: TRBV7-7
clone_size: -

cdr3_nt: TGTGCCAGCAGCTTGTGGCAGGGGGCGACTTTGGGCACTGAAGCTTTCTTT
cdr3_aa: CASSLWQGATLGTEAFF
j_call: TRBJ1-1
d_call: TRBD1
v_call: TRBV5-8
clone_size: -

cdr3_nt: TGTGCCAGCAGCACCGGGACAGCCTACGAGCAGTACTTC
cdr3_aa: CASSTGTAYEQYF
j_call: TRBJ2-7
d_call: TRBD1
v_call: TRBV7-9
clone_size: -

cdr3_nt: TGCGCCAGCAGCCGGGTGGCGGGGGCGGCGGAGACCCAGTACTTC
cdr3_aa: CASSRVAGAAETQYF
j_call: TRBJ2-5
d_call: -
v_call: TRBV5-1
clone_size: -

cdr3_nt: TGTGCCAGCAGAGGGGCTAGCGGGGGGGCTATGTCCTACAATGAGCAGTTCTTC
cdr3_aa: CASRGASGGAMSYNEQFF
j_call: TRBJ2-1
d_call: TRBD2
v_call: TRBV2
clone_size: few

cdr3_nt: TGTGCCAGTCACAGGACAGGGGACCCAGATACGCAGTATTTT
cdr3_aa: CASHRTGDPDTQYF
j_call: TRBJ2-3
d_call: TRBD1
v_call: TRBV19
clone_size: -

cdr3_nt: TGTGCCAGCAGTGACCCGTTCCCAGGAGGTTCCTTTTCATTCACTGAAGCTTTCTTT
cdr3_aa: CASSDPFPGGSFSFTEAFF
j_call: TRBJ1-1
d_call: -
v_call: TRBV6-4
clone_size: -

cdr3_nt: TGCGCCAGCATCGCGGGAGTGGGCAACATTCAGTACTTC
cdr3_aa: CASIAGVGNIQYF
j_call: TRBJ2-4
d_call: TRBD2
v_call: TRBV10-2
clone_size: -

cdr3_nt: TGTGCCAGCACCCTCAGTAGGGGGGGCCAAGAGACCCAGTACTTC
cdr3_aa: CASTLSRGGQETQYF
j_call: TRBJ2-5
d_call: -
v_call: TRBV6-1
clone_size: -

cdr3_nt: TGTGCCATCAGACCCGACAGAGGCGAGCAGTACTTC
cdr3_aa: CAIRPDRGEQYF
j_call: TRBJ2-7
d_call: -
v_call: TRBV10-3
clone_size: once

cdr3_nt: TGTGCCAACAGGGATGTGGGCGAGCAGTACTTC
cdr3_aa: CANRDVGEQYF
j_call: TRBJ2-7
d_call: -
v_call: TRBV2
clone_size: -